This T cell receptor beta chain was recovered during a study of cytomegalovirus exposure and HLA in healthy donors. Germline CDR1 reads SEHNR; CDR2 reads FQNEAQ (reference sequence). The V end lost 5 bases, the J end lost 2 bases, and 13 bases lay between the germline ends. There are 14 residues in the CDR3. Findings and caveats of the study: A later analysis found first-cohort TCR clusters tended to co-occur in the 95 to 150 validation repertoires. It was 150 to 200 TCR beta chains that were listed as cytomegalovirus-associated.

While the first cohort had 700 or so subjects, the donors belonged to the separate validation cohort of about 110 subjects. About this clone itself: Its matching antigen is unknown.

Method: immunoSEQ multiplex PCR; TCRdb's copy keeps in-frame clones and lacks some. The table lists under 250,000 clones, roughly 84% of them singletons. The specimen was PBMCs. V is TRBV7-9 and J is TRBJ2-7; D not certain. The receptor's source is a man aged 18 to 30 in good health and CMV-seropositive. The CDR3 DNA reads as TGTGCCAGCAGCCGGGTAGGCAGGCCCTACGAGCAGTACTTC. Residues: CASSRVGRPYEQYF.